This TCR beta chain was found in a study of graft-versus-host responses after intestinal transplantation. Regarding the study as a whole: Declining HvG levels early post-transplant were linked to peak circulating GvH clone levels. The recipient marrow held GvH clones, and some of them showed up first in ileum or blood. Patients who carried graft-donor T cell macrochimerism also had high graft-versus-host to host-versus-graft clonal ratios in their allografts.

As regards this clone: The antigen is not known.

Sequencing used immunoSEQ multiplex PCR; TCRdb keeps in-frame clones, though not all of them. The table records 93,000 or so clones, 80% to 95% of them present only once. This sequence was found in a human donor who received an intestinal transplant. The material was unstimulated CD8+ T cells sorted from spleen or lymph node cells, obtained before intestinal transplant.

CDR3 protein: CASRGETQYF. The CDR3 DNA reads as TGCGCCAGCAGGGGAGAGACCCAGTACTTC. V usage is TRBV10-2 and J usage is TRBJ2-5; D ambiguous. The ends were cut back, 6 bases at V and 4 bases at J, with 3 bases in the middle. CDR1 and CDR2 from the germline V gene are WSHSY and SAAADI. This CDR3 has 10 amino acids.